The TCR beta chain under discussion was sequenced for a study of blood T cell repertoires in COVID-19. In its sample, this clone was seen once. The CDR3 runs to 15 residues. V lost 5 bases and J 9 bases, leaving 20 bases between the germline ends. Germline values: CDR1 MGHDK, CDR2 SYGVNS. TCRdb's table, derived via immunoSEQ multiplex PCR, lists solely in-frame clones and lacks some. Of approximately 160,000 clones listed, approximately 82% were seen once; the top ten hold about 7.8%. The chain combines TRBV25-1 with TRBJ2-4; perhaps TRBD1 as D (6 bases). The TCR sequence derives from a woman between 45 and 60 years old in a cohort sampled during active or convalescent COVID-19. The sequencing sample was made of peripheral blood. The CDR3 sequence: CASSKPTPGDLIQYF. Here the CDR3 DNA reads TGTGCCAGCAGTAAACCTACTCCAGGGGATCTCATTCAGTACTTC.